This T cell receptor beta chain originates from a study of cytomegalovirus exposure and HLA in healthy donors. The overall study: T cells numbering about 179 million yielded around 120 million unique TCR beta sequences in an earlier analysis.

Researchers ran the PCR with 60 Vbeta and 13 Jbeta primers. Sequencing used immunoSEQ multiplex PCR; TCRdb keeps in-frame clones, though not all of them. The sample includes some 130,000 clones, about 70% seen only once; the top ten take roughly 7.2%. The CDR3 has 14 residues. The germline CDR1 and CDR2 sequences are SGDLS and YYNGEE. Trimming cost V 4 bases and J 5 bases, with 15 bases left between them. Healthy bone marrow donors made up the donors. The specimen was PBMCs. The V call is TRBV9, the J call TRBJ2-5; D is perhaps TRBD2 (6 bases). This receptor was identified in a male donor in good health and CMV-seronegative. CDR3 bases: TGTGCCAGCAGCCGGGACTCGGGGATTGAGACCCAGTACTTC. This sequence encodes CASSRDSGIETQYF.